The T cell receptor beta chain described here comes from a study of cytomegalovirus exposure and HLA in healthy donors. Germline loops: CDR1 SNHLY, CDR2 FYNNEI. The CDR3 covers 12 residues. V lost 1 base and J lost 7, with 7 bases in between. This clone was observed once. Its antigen is as yet unknown. Overall study findings and caveats: Rarity held for most TCR sequences, but there were some public TCRs that occurred in many donors. With DRB1 most and HLA-C fewest, TCR association rates differed between HLA loci in a later analysis. The study put some 150 TCR beta chains on its list as cytomegalovirus-associated. Analysis was performed later, and it showed HLA-associated TCR beta chains to be more clonally expanded than equally common others.

Primers: 60 Vbeta forward and 13 Jbeta reverse. Here immunoSEQ multiplex PCR was the method, and the copy in TCRdb shows in-frame clones only, minus some. The table includes 110,000 to 150,000 clones, 70% to 80% detected once. The TCR sequence derives from an older woman in good health and CMV-seropositive. Sequencing was performed on PBMCs. The chain joins TRBV2 to TRBJ1-2, with a weak D call TRBD1 (5 bases). This CDR3 is CASSEEGAGYTF. CDR3 sequence (DNA): TGTGCCAGCAGTGAAGAAGGGGCTGGCTACACCTTC.